Listed below are T cell receptor beta chains from one sample, sequenced in a study of cytomegalovirus exposure and HLA in healthy donors. The protocol was immunoSEQ multiplex PCR, while the TCRdb copy is restricted to in-frame clones and leaves out a portion. The table shows roughly 250,000 clones, with approximately 86% occurring only once. The sequenced sample was PBMCs. These TCRs come from a woman between 25 and 40 years old in good health and CMV-seropositive. Both conserved end residues are trimmed from each CDR3. D genes are given only for firm matches. Clone size appears in some rows only: once, few, many, or a class for an expanded clone.

j_call v_call clone_size d_call cdr3_aa
TRBJ2-1 TRBV6-5 - TRBD2 ASSPGRGPYNEQF
TRBJ2-7 TRBV28 few TRBD2 ASSSNTGLTYEQY
TRBJ1-2 TRBV6-5 - TRBD1 ASSILTGGYGYT
TRBJ2-7 TRBV13 - - ASSSGGDSDSYEQY
TRBJ2-7 TRBV29-1 - - SVRTSSSYEQY
TRBJ2-1 TRBV29-1 - TRBD2 SVDNKLAGRYNEQF
TRBJ1-1 TRBV5-6 - - ASSLIQSNTEAF
TRBJ1-1 TRBV5-1 - - ASSLKTGNTEAF
TRBJ2-7 TRBV19 - TRBD1 ASSRTGTATYEQY
TRBJ1-5 TRBV29-1 - - SVLSGMSNQPQH
TRBJ1-5 TRBV27 - - ASSLSFGMSNQPQH
TRBJ2-7 TRBV7-2 - - ASSFTGLGYEQY
TRBJ2-1 TRBV5-1 - TRBD2 ASSAGGLAVYNEQF
TRBJ1-1 TRBV19 - - ASSRLTEAF
TRBJ1-1 TRBV5-1 - - ASILISLMNTEAF
TRBJ2-3 TRBV18 - - ASSRAGWDFDTQY
TRBJ2-7 TRBV15 - - ATSRDRLLYEQY
TRBJ2-1 TRBV11-1 - - ASSLARTAYNEQF
TRBJ2-3 TRBV4-1 - TRBD2 ASSRGLAGSTDTQY
TRBJ1-5 TRBV30 - - AWSTGNNQPQH
TRBJ1-2 TRBV6-1 once TRBD1 ASSEPGQGNYGYT
TRBJ2-1 TRBV12-5 - TRBD2 ASGYRPLSGRELYNEQF
TRBJ2-7 TRBV15 once TRBD1 ATSRASGGEQY
TRBJ2-1 TRBV28 - TRBD2 ASTSRGLAGANEQF
TRBJ1-1 TRBV28 once TRBD1 ASSSTGGRIAEAF
TRBJ2-7 TRBV21-1 - - ASSRGVRGTPREYYEQY
TRBJ2-7 TRBV28 few - ASRPTPGTGYEQY
TRBJ2-1 TRBV4-2 - TRBD2 ASSQGTSGSLDEQF
TRBJ2-7 TRBV6-5 once TRBD1 ATKTGTGSHEQY
TRBJ1-4 TRBV30 - - AWKRGNEKLF
TRBJ1-1 TRBV4-2 - TRBD1 ASSQTGGDTEAF
TRBJ2-5 TRBV5-1 - - ASSLAYGQLQETQY
TRBJ1-1 TRBV5-1 - - ASSFQVSTEAF
TRBJ2-3 TRBV7-9 - - ASSLKGPAPTDTQY
TRBJ1-3 TRBV6-4 - TRBD1 ARGTGISGNTIY
TRBJ2-1 TRBV15 - - ATSRLLQEYEQF
TRBJ1-1 TRBV29-1 - - SVVAGANTEAF
TRBJ2-1 TRBV14 - - ASSRGYYNEQF
TRBJ2-7 TRBV4-1 few TRBD2 ASSLVGGGDEQY
TRBJ1-1 TRBV27 - - ASSSGLDLKAF
TRBJ2-2 TRBV11-3 once - ASSARGNTGELF
TRBJ2-7 TRBV28 - TRBD2 ASSRPTSGRFSYEQY
TRBJ1-2 TRBV4-1 - TRBD1 ASSQDGTVFNYGYT
TRBJ1-1 TRBV7-2 few - ASSLAGGEAF
TRBJ2-7 TRBV27 - TRBD1 ASKKQGAYEQY